The next 27 T cell receptor beta chains were all read from a single sample in a study of T-cell reconstitution after alpha-beta-depleted transplantation in children (dated by TCRdb to 2016 to 2018). The library was obtained by PCR. The listed sequencing device is Illumina HiSeq 2500. TCR libraries were prepared with molecular barcoding, using unique molecular identifiers to normalize TCRbeta repertoire quantification. TCRdb itself trimmed the public reads at Q25 with fastp, ran MiXCR and retained productive beta chains. Every entry covers one CDR3 protein and lists the most common genes and DNA from its rows. Within this sample are around 500,000 distinct CDR3 sequences, with approximately 12% of them counted one time only. Around 6.1% of the sample comes from the top ten. The material was PBMCs from the stem cell graft donor, obtained from the stem cell graft. Source of these receptors: a human donor who donated a stem cell graft to a child with combined immunodeficiency.

The gene calls are TRBV19 and TRBJ2-1; D may be TRBD1 or TRBD2 (5 bases each). V was clipped by 5 bases and J by 0 bases, with 14 bases between them. The CDR3 contains 16 residues. Per germline, CDR1 LNHDA and CDR2 SQIVND (reference sequence). The chain's CDR3 is CASSRFGGGSYNEQFF. The CDR3 DNA reads TGTGCCAGTAGTCGCTTTGGTGGGGGCTCCTACAATGAGCAGTTCTTC.

In its sample, this clonotype was seen many times. The chain has TRBV15 and TRBJ2-7, with D maybe TRBD1 (5 bases). Per the germline V gene, CDR1 is LNHNV and CDR2 is YYDKDF (reference sequence). CDR3 length equals 15 residues. V lost 1 base and J 2 bases, leaving 12 bases between the germline ends. The CDR3, as DNA: TGTGCCACCAGCAGAGGACAGCGCGGACCCTACGAGCAGTACTTC. Translating it yields CATSRGQRGPYEQYF.

This chain uses TRBV12-3 or TRBV12-4 with TRBJ1-2; 10 bases agree with TRBD1. V lost 6 bases and J lost 8; bases outside the gene matches: 6. This CDR3 contains 13 residues. Here the CDR3 reads CASSRQGARGYTF. The CDR3 DNA sequence: TGTGCCAGCAGCCGACAGGGGGCGAGAGGCTACACCTTC.

This clonotype was recorded many times. V and J are TRBV29-1 and TRBJ2-2, with TRBD2 matching 10 bases. Per germline, CDR1 SQVTM and CDR2 ANQGSEA. This CDR3 has 14 amino acids. The ends lost 2 bases at V and 9 bases at J; junction bases unmatched: 6. CDR3 in DNA: TGCAGCGTTGAACTAGCGGGAGTTGGGAGGGAGCTGTTTTTT. Protein sequence: CSVELAGVGRELFF.

This clonotype was seen ten or more times. The CDR3 sequence is CASSFQPYEQYF. CDR3 DNA sequence: TGTGCCAGCAGTTTTCAGCCCTACGAGCAGTACTTC. V gene TRBV12-3 or TRBV12-4 combines with J gene TRBJ2-7; no definite D call. Trimming removed 3 bases from V and 2 bases from J, with 5 bases in between. This CDR3 has 12 residues.

This clonotype was observed a few times. The rearrangement uses TRBV6-5 and TRBJ2-5, with 7 bases identical to TRBD1. After removal of 2 bases from V and 5 bases from J, the junction contained 2 bases not matched to a gene. The CDR3 has 13 amino acids. Germline-derived CDR1 and CDR2 are MNHEY and SVGAGI. The CDR3 coding sequence is TGTGCCAGCAGTTACGTCAGGGGGGAGACCCAGTACTTC. This encodes CASSYVRGETQYF.

A few counts support this clonotype. This chain joins TRBV12-3 or TRBV12-4 and TRBJ1-6; 7 nucleotides agree with TRBD1. V lost 6 bases and J lost 3; bases outside the gene matches: 2. This CDR3 is built from 14 residues. Written as DNA, the CDR3 is TGTGCCAGCAGAGGACAGGACTATAATTCACCCCTCCACTTT. This sequence encodes CASRGQDYNSPLHF.

The chain uses TRBV12-3 or TRBV12-4 and TRBJ2-2, with 12 bases fitting TRBD1. Germline trimming cut 5 bases from V and 6 bases from J; bases unmatched to any gene: 7. This CDR3 region has 16 residues. The CDR3, as DNA: TGTGCCAGCAGTCCTGGGACAGGGGGCCACCCCGGGGAGCTGTTTTTT. It encodes CASSPGTGGHPGELFF.

This clonotype was picked up many times. The chain is built from TRBV7-9 and TRBJ2-1; 7 nucleotides agree with TRBD2. V was clipped by 1 base and J by 7 bases; unmatched bases: 7. CDR1 and CDR2 from the germline V gene are SEHNR and FQNEAQ (reference sequence). The CDR3 runs 15 residues. The CDR3 bases are TGTGCCAGCAGCTTAGGGGGGGGAGATTTGAATGAGCAGTTCTTC. Protein product: CASSLGGGDLNEQFF.

This clonotype was seen a handful of times. The chain combines TRBV6-5 with TRBJ1-5, with unresolved D. The germline V gene encodes CDR1 MNHEY and CDR2 SVGAGI. The CDR3 has 14 residues. Trimming removed 0 bases at V and 6 bases at J, with 9 bases between. The CDR3 here is CASSYSHGSQPQHF. CDR3 DNA sequence: TGTGCCAGCAGTTACTCCCATGGAAGTCAGCCCCAGCATTTT.

A word on this clonotype: At one of its ends the junction is not consistent with the germline gene, which may arise from a read error. The rearrangement joins TRBV5-6 to TRBJ2-1; the D gene is possibly TRBD2 (6 bases). The CDR3 runs to 16 residues. Per germline, CDR1 SGHDT and CDR2 YYEEEE. The chain's CDR3 is CASSLVVGGGYSEQFF. CDR3 DNA: TGTGCCAGCAGCTTGGTGGTGGGAGGTGGATACAGTGAGCAGTTCTTC. Based on the CDR3 plus reference TRBV5-6 and TRBJ2-1, the full variable domain is DAGVTQSPTHLIKTRGQQVTLRCSPKSGHDTVSWYQQALGQGPQFIFQYYEEEERQRGNFPDRFSGHQFPNYSSELNVNALLLGDSALYLCASSLVVGGGYSEQFFGPGTRLTVL.

J is TRBJ2-1 and V is TRBV27, with D perhaps matching TRBD1 (5 bases). There are 16 residues in the CDR3. Germline V gene lookup returns CDR1 MNHEY and CDR2 SMNVEV (reference sequence). V lost 2 bases to trimming and J lost 5 bases, with 16 bases between them. CDR3 loop: CASSLIGQLRNNEQFF. In DNA form, the CDR3 reads TGTGCCAGCAGTTTAATCGGACAATTGCGTAACAATGAGCAGTTCTTC.

This chain joins TRBV7-2 and TRBJ2-1, with TRBD2 matching 7 bases. The CDR3 sequence is 14 residues long. Germline lookup yields CDR1 SGHTA and CDR2 FQGNSA. Losses at the gene ends were 1 base for V and 7 bases for J; bases not matched to a gene: 4. The DNA for the CDR3 is TGTGCCAGCAGCTTAGATTGGGGAGGGAATGAGCAGTTCTTC. Amino acid sequence: CASSLDWGGNEQFF.

J is TRBJ2-3 and V is TRBV12-3 or TRBV12-4; 14 bases fit TRBD2. Trimming cost V 6 bases and J 2 bases; bases outside gene matches: 10. The CDR3 covers 18 residues. CDR3 sequence (DNA): TGTGCCAGCAGCCCCCGACTAGCGGGAGGGACTTACACAGATACGCAGTATTTT. This translates into CASSPRLAGGTYTDTQYF.

There are a few counts of this clonotype. The chain has TRBV30 and TRBJ2-7; D might be TRBD1 or TRBD2, each matching 6 bases. Germline lookup yields CDR1 GTSNPN and CDR2 SVGIG (reference sequence). Trimming took off 2 bases at V and 7 bases at J, with 15 bases between the two ends. The CDR3 has 13 residues. DNA of the CDR3: TGTGCCTGGAGTCCTTGGGGGGCGCGGGAGCAGTACTTC. Translated, it gives CAWSPWGAREQYF.

Many counts were recorded for this clonotype. The chain uses TRBV5-1 and TRBJ1-5; D unresolved. The CDR3 is 14 amino acids. CDR1 is SGHRS, CDR2 YFSETQ, per germline. V dropped 1 base and J dropped 3 bases, with 8 bases sitting between them. In DNA form, the CDR3 reads TGCGCCAGCAGCTTGTACGGTGCCAATCAGCCCCAGCATTTT. Protein product: CASSLYGANQPQHF. The entire variable domain, with the rest obtained from reference TRBV5-1 and TRBJ1-5, is as follows: KAGVTQTPRYLIKTRGQQVTLSCSPISGHRSVSWYQQTPGQGLQFLFEYFSETQRNKGNFPGRFSGRQFSNSRSEMNVSTLELGDSALYLCASSLYGANQPQHFGDGTRLSIL.

A word on this clonotype: A read error may explain this, as a much larger clone is one base away. The CDR3 nucleotides read TGTGCCAGCTGTGCAGGGGGTATACCGAACACTGAAGCTTTCTTT. As protein: CASCAGGIPNTEAFF. The chain uses TRBV2 and TRBJ1-1; 7 bases map to TRBD1. The CDR3 runs 15 residues. Germline trimming cut 8 bases from V and 1 base from J; bases unmatched to any gene: 10. The germline V gene has CDR1 SNHLY and CDR2 FYNNEI.

This clonotype appeared a few times. This chain connects TRBV24-1 to TRBJ2-2, with D unclear. Between the trimmed V and J ends, which lost 3 bases and 5 bases, there was a span of 15 bases. Germline V lookup: CDR1 KGHDR, CDR2 SFDVKD. This CDR3 region has 16 residues. CDR3 protein: CATSDRTGTLTGELFF. CDR3 coding DNA: TGTGCCACCAGTGATCGGACCGGCACTCTTACCGGGGAGCTGTTTTTT.

This clonotype was seen ten or more times. This rearrangement joins TRBV10-3 to TRBJ2-7; D is unresolved. The CDR3 has 13 amino acids. V lost 4 bases and J lost 5, with 12 bases in between. Germline CDR1 ENHRY, CDR2 SYGVKD. The chain's CDR3 is CAISGNAHNEQYF. CDR3 sequence (DNA): TGTGCCATCAGTGGGAACGCGCATAACGAGCAGTACTTC.

The sample holds a few counts of this clonotype. The V call is TRBV27, the J call TRBJ1-6; TRBD1 agrees at 8 bases. Per germline, CDR1 MNHEY and CDR2 SMNVEV (reference sequence). J was trimmed by 5 bases and V by 5 bases; bases with no gene match: 11. This CDR3 has 17 residues. In nucleotides, the CDR3 is TGTGCCAGCAGTCTTCCCAGGGGGCCCGAGCATAATTCACCCCTCCACTTT. Translation gives CASSLPRGPEHNSPLHF.

The table lists this clonotype with many counts. This chain links TRBV29-1 with TRBJ2-2, with D hard to call. The CDR3 consists of 12 residues. The ends were cut back, 5 bases at V and 4 bases at J, with 8 bases in the middle. Germline assignment: CDR1 SQVTM and CDR2 ANQGSEA. This chain's CDR3 is CSVRPTTGELFF. The CDR3 nucleotides read TGCAGCGTTCGACCGACCACCGGGGAGCTGTTTTTT.

J is TRBJ2-2 and V is TRBV5-1, with D uncertain. The CDR3 is 13 residues long. V was pared by 2 bases and J by 6 bases, with 8 bases between. Germline V lookup: CDR1 SGHRS, CDR2 YFSETQ. As DNA, the CDR3 is TGCGCCAGCAGCTTAGCAGACCCCGGGGAGCTGTTTTTT. Protein: CASSLADPGELFF.

The rearrangement links TRBV9 to TRBJ1-4, with TRBD1 matching 10 bases. Germline V gives CDR1 SGDLS, CDR2 YYNGEE. V dropped 4 bases and J dropped 11; count of bases not matched to a gene: 8. The CDR3 is made up of 14 amino acids. CDR3 sequence: CASSPGTGARKLFF. The CDR3 DNA is TGTGCCAGCAGCCCGGGGACAGGGGCCCGGAAACTGTTTTTT.

This clonotype occurred a few times. Sequence at one end of the junction differs from germline and may be a read error. The chain joins TRBV27 to TRBJ1-5; 11 bases are shared with TRBD1. CDR3 size: 15 residues. Germline loops: CDR1 MNHEY, CDR2 SMNVEV (reference sequence). The CDR3 reads CASSSGQGGNQPQRF. For the CDR3, the DNA is TGTGCCAGCAGTTCGGGACAGGGGGGCAATCAGCCCCAGCGTTTT.

The V and J genes are TRBV7-2 and TRBJ2-5, with 11 positions matching TRBD2. Losses at the gene ends were 5 bases for V and 5 bases for J; bases not matched to a gene: 10. This CDR3 has 16 residues. Germline loops: CDR1 SGHTA, CDR2 FQGNSA. CDR3 region: CASSPVAGGPRETQYF. For the CDR3, the DNA is TGTGCCAGCAGCCCGGTAGCGGGGGGGCCCAGGGAGACCCAGTACTTC.

This clonotype occurred a few times. The CDR3 DNA reads as TGTGCCAGCAGTCGCCATTGGCTACGACAGGTAGACGAGTGGGAGCAGTACTTC. Its translation is CASSRHWLRQVDEWEQYF. The rearrangement uses TRBV12-3 or TRBV12-4 and TRBJ2-7, with a weak D call TRBD1 (6 bases). This CDR3 is built from 18 residues. Trimming left V 5 bases short and J 7 bases short, with 30 bases between.

This clonotype was counted a few times. The chain couples TRBV7-9 to TRBJ2-1; a possible D gene is TRBD1 (5 bases). Germline loops: CDR1 SEHNR, CDR2 FQNEAQ (reference sequence). The CDR3 consists of 16 residues. V was pared by 4 bases and J by 0 bases, with 13 bases between. CDR3 in DNA: TGTGCCAGCAGCTCCGTGGACACCAGCTCCTACAATGAGCAGTTCTTC. Protein: CASSSVDTSSYNEQFF.